The source of this T cell receptor (beta chain) is a study of cytomegalovirus exposure and HLA in healthy donors. Study information: The Caucasian-associated ancestry cluster held less than 85% of 398 genotyped donors.

This clone was observed a handful of times. What it binds is unknown. From germline, CDR1 is SGHRS and CDR2 YFSETQ. This CDR3 region has 14 residues. The junction had 5 bases not matched to a gene; V was cut back by 6 bases and J by 1 base. It was with 60 Vbeta and 13 Jbeta primers that the PCR ran. Measured with immunoSEQ multiplex PCR; TCRdb has only the in-frame clones, and not every one. The table has about 70,000 clones, around 62% seen once. Study-wide results and caveats: Presence/absence analyses treated sequencing depth as roughly uniform across donors. Later analysis identified several of the most significant clusters that appeared linked to common viral pathogens.

This TCR derives from a middle-aged man in good health and CMV-seropositive. This chain uses TRBV5-1 with TRBJ1-1; 8 bases align to TRBD1. Sequencing was done on a sample of PBMCs. CDR3 residues: CASTPGTGNTEAFF. DNA of the CDR3: TGCGCCAGCACCCCGGGGACAGGGAACACTGAAGCTTTCTTT. Looking up the rest from reference TRBV5-1 and TRBJ1-1 gives the full variable domain: KAGVTQTPRYLIKTRGQQVTLSCSPISGHRSVSWYQQTPGQGLQFLFEYFSETQRNKGNFPGRFSGRQFSNSRSEMNVSTLELGDSALYLCASTPGTGNTEAFFGQGTRLTVV.